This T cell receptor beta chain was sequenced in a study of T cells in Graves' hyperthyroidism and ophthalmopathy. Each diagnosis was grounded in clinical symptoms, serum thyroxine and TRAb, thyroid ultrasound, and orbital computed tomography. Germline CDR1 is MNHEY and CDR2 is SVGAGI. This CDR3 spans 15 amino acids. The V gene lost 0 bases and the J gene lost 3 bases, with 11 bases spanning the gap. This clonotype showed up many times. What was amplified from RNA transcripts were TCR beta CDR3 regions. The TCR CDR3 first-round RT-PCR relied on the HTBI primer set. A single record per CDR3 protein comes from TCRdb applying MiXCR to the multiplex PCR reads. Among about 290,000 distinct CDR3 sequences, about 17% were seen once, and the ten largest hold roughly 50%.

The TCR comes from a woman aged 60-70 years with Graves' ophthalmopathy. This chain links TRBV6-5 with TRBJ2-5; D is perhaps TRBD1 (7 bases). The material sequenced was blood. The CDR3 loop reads CASSYSGGTEETQYF. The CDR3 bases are TGTGCCAGCAGTTACTCTGGGGGGACAGAAGAGACCCAGTACTTC.